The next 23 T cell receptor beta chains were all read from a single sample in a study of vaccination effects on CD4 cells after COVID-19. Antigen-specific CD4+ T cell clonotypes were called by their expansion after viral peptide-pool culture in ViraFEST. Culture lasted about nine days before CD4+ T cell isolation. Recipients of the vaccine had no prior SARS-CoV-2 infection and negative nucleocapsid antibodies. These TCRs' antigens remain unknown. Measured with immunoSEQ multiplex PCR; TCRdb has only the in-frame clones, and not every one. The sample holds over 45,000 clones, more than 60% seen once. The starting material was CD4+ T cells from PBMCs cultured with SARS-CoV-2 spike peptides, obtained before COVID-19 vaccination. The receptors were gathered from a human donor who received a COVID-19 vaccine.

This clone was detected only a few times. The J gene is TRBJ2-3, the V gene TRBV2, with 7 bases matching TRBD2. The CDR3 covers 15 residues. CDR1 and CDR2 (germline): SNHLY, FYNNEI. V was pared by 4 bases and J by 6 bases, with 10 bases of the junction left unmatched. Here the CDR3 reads CASSGTGGSWDTQYF. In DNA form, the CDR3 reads TGTGCCAGCAGTGGGACGGGCGGGAGTTGGGATACGCAGTATTTT.

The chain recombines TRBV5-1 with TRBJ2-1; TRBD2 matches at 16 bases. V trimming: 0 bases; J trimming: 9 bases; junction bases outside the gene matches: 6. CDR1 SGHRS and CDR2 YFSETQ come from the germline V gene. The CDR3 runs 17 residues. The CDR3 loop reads CASSLAGLAGGYGEQFF. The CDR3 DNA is TGCGCCAGCAGCTTGGCGGGACTAGCGGGAGGGTACGGTGAGCAGTTCTTC.

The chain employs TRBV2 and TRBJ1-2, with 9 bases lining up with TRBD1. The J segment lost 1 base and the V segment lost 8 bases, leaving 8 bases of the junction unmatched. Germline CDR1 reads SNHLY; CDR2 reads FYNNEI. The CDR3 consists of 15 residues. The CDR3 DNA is TGTGCCAGCGGGACAGGGCCGACCTATAACTATGGCTACACCTTC. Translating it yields CASGTGPTYNYGYTF. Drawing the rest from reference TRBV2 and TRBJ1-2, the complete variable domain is EPEVTQTPSHQVTQMGQEVILRCVPISNHLYFYWYRQILGQKVEFLVSFYNNEISEKSEIFDDQFSVERPDGSNFTLKIRSTKLEDSAMYFCASGTGPTYNYGYTFGSGTRLTVV.

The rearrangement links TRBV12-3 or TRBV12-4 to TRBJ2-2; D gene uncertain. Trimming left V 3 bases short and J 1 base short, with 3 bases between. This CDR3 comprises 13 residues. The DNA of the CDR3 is TGTGCCAGCAGTTTCGAGAACACCGGGGAGCTGTTTTTT. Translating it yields CASSFENTGELFF.

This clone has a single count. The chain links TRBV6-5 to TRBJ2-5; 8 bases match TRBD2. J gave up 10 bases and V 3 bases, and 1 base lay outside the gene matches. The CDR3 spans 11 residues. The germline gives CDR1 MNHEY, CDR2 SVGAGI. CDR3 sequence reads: CASSYSGIQYF. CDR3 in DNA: TGTGCCAGCAGTTATAGCGGGATCCAGTACTTC.

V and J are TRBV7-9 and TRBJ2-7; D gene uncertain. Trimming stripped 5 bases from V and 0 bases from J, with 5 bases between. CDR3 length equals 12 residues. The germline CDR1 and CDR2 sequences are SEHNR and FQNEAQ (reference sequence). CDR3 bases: TGTGCCAGCAGCGTCCTCTCCTACGAGCAGTACTTC. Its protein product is CASSVLSYEQYF.

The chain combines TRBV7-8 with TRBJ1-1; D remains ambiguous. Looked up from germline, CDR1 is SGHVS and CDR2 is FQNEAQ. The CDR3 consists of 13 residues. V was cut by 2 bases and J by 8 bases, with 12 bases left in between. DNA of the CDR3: TGTGCCAGCAGCTTATTGTCGGGAGAAGAAGCTTTCTTT. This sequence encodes CASSLLSGEEAFF.

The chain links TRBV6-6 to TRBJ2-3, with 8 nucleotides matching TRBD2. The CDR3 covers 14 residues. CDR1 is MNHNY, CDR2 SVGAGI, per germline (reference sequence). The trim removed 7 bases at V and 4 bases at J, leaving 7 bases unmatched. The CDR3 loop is CASTPAGVSDTQYF. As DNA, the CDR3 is TGTGCCAGCACCCCAGCGGGGGTCTCAGATACGCAGTATTTT.

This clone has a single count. The CDR3: CASSVGQGETQYF. The CDR3 coding sequence is TGTGCCAGCAGCGTGGGACAGGGAGAGACCCAGTACTTC. The chain employs TRBV5-6 and TRBJ2-5; 9 bases match TRBD1. The CDR3 spans 13 residues. V lost 4 bases, J lost 4 bases, and 2 bases stayed unmatched. The V gene's germline CDR1 is SGHDT and CDR2 YYEEEE.

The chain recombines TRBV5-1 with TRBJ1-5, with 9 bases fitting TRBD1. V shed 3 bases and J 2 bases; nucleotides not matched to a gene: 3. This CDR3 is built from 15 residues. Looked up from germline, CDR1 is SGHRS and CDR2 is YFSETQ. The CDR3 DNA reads TGCGCCAGCAGCTGGGGACAGGGCGGCAATCAGCCCCAGCATTTT. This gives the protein CASSWGQGGNQPQHF.

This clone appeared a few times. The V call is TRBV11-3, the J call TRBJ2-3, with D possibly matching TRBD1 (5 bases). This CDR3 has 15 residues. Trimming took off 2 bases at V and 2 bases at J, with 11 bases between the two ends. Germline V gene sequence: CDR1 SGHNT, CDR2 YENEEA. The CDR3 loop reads CASSLTDTFTDTQYF. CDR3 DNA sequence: TGTGCCAGCAGCTTAACGGACACTTTCACAGATACGCAGTATTTT.

CDR3 protein: CASSQDPIRGDRTDTQYF. CDR3 DNA sequence: TGTGCCAGCAGCCAAGATCCGATCCGGGGGGACCGCACAGATACGCAGTATTTT. The chain couples TRBV4-2 to TRBJ2-3; 7 positions match TRBD2. Germline V gives CDR1 LGHNA, CDR2 YNFKEQ. The CDR3 covers 18 residues. V lost 0 bases and J lost 1; bases outside the gene matches: 10.

The CDR3 sequence: CASSIAGTSGPREQFF. The CDR3 nucleotides read TGTGCCAGTAGTATAGCCGGGACTAGCGGTCCCAGGGAGCAGTTCTTC. The V and J genes are TRBV19 and TRBJ2-1; 11 positions match TRBD2. The germline gives CDR1 LNHDA, CDR2 SQIVND (reference sequence). This CDR3 contains 16 residues. Germline trimming cut 1 base from V and 10 bases from J; bases unmatched to any gene: 9.

CDR3 sequence (DNA): TGTGCCATCAGTTACACGGGACAGGACACCGGGGAGCTGTTTTTT. Residues: CAISYTGQDTGELFF. The rearrangement joins TRBV10-3 to TRBJ2-2; 8 bases align to TRBD1. This CDR3 is 15 amino acids long. V lost 5 bases, J lost 3 bases, and 5 bases stayed unmatched. Germline V gene data show CDR1 as ENHRY and CDR2 as SYGVKD.

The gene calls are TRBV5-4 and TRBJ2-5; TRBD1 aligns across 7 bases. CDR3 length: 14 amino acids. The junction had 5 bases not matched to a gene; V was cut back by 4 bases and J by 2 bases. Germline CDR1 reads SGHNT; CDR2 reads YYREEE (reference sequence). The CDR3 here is CASSTRTGQETQYF. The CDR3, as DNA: TGTGCCAGCAGCACCCGGACAGGTCAAGAGACCCAGTACTTC.

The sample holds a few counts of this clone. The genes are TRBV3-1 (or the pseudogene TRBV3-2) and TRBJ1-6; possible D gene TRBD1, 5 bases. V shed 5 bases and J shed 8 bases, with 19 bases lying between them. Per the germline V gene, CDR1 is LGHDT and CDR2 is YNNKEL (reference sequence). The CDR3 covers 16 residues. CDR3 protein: CASSARRGGTYSPLHF. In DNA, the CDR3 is TGTGCCAGCAGCGCCCGACGTGGGGGGACGTATTCACCCCTCCACTTT.

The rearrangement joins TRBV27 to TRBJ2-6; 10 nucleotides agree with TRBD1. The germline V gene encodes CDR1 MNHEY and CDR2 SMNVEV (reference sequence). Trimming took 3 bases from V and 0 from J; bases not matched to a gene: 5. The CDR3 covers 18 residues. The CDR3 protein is CASSFGTGEISGANVLTF. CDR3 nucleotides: TGTGCCAGCAGTTTTGGGACAGGGGAGATCTCTGGGGCCAACGTCCTGACTTTC.

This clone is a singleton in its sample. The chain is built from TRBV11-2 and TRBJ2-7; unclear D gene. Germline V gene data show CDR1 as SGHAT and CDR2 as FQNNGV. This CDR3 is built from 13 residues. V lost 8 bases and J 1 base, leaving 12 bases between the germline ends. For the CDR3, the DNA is TGTGCCAGCGGACGAAAAAGGTCCTACGAGCAGTACTTC. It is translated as CASGRKRSYEQYF.

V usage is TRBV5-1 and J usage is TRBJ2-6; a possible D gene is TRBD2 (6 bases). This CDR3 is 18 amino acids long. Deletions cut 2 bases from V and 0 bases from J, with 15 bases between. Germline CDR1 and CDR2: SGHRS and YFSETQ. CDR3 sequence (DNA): TGCGCCAGCAGCTTCATACCCGGGGGTAACTCTGGGGCCAACGTCCTGACTTTC. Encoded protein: CASSFIPGGNSGANVLTF.

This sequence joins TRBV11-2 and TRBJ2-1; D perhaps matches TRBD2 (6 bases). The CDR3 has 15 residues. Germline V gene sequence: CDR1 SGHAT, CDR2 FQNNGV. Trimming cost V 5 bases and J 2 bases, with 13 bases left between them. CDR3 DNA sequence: TGTGCCAGCAGCCCGCTTCGCGGGACCTACAATGAGCAGTTCTTC. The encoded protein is CASSPLRGTYNEQFF.

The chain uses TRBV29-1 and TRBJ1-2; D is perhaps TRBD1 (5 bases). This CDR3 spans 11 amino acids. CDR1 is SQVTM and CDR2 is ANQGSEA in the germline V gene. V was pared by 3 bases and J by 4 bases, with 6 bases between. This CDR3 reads CSVDDSYGYTF. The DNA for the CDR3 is TGCAGCGTTGACGACAGCTATGGCTACACCTTC.

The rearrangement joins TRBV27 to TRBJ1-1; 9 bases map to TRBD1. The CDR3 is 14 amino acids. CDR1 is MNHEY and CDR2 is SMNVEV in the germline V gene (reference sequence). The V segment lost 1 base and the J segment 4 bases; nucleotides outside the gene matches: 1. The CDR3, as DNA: TGTGCCAGCAGTTTATACAGGGGGCTCACTGAAGCTTTCTTT. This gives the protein CASSLYRGLTEAFF.

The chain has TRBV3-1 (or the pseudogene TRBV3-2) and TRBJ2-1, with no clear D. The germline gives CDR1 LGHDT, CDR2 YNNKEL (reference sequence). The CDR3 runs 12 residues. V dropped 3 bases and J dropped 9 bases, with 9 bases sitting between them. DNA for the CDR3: TGTGCCAGCAGCCAGTCTGTGGCTGAGCAGTTCTTC. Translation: CASSQSVAEQFF.